The rows below give T cell receptor beta chains drawn from one sample of a study of memory CD8 T cells in hepatitis C reinfection. Generated by immunoSEQ multiplex PCR, the TCRdb table keeps only in-frame clones and is missing some. The table includes approximately 50,000 clones, about nine tenths detected once. The sequencing input was naive CD8+ T cells sorted from blood. Receptor source: a man younger than 30 with hepatitis C virus infection. CDR3s include the opening cysteine and the closing phenylalanine or tryptophan. The D gene is left open where the match is weak. Some rows have no size entry. The others give once, few or many, or a class for an expanded clone.

clone_size,d_call,j_call,v_call,cdr3_aa,cdr3_nt
few,.,TRBJ1-3,TRBV4-3,CASSQVPGEGNTIYF,TGCGCCAGCAGCCAAGTGCCAGGGGAGGGAAACACCATATATTTT
.,.,TRBJ2-3,TRBV7-8,CASSYVATDTQYF,TGTGCCAGCAGCTATGTAGCGACAGATACGCAGTATTTT
once,.,TRBJ2-1,TRBV7-2,CASSPSGHLYNEQFF,TGTGCCAGCAGTCCCTCTGGACACCTCTACAATGAGCAGTTCTTC
.,.,TRBJ2-5,TRBV6-6,CASSQVQETQYF,TGTGCCAGCAGCCAGGTGCAAGAGACCCAGTACTTC
.,.,TRBJ2-7,TRBV28,CASSPPGTVYEQYF,TGTGCCAGCAGTCCCCCCGGGACTGTCTACGAGCAGTACTTC
.,TRBD2,TRBJ2-3,TRBV29-1,CSGALADTDTQYF,TGCAGCGGGGCACTAGCGGACACAGATACGCAGTATTTT
.,.,TRBJ2-1,TRBV6-5,CASSLDWRGNNEQFF,TGTGCCAGCAGTCTAGATTGGAGGGGAAACAATGAGCAGTTCTTC
.,TRBD1,TRBJ1-2,TRBV4-1,CASSPHPMTGLSYGYTF,TGCGCCAGCAGCCCACATCCCATGACAGGGCTGAGCTATGGCTACACCTTC
.,TRBD2,TRBJ2-1,TRBV6-6,CASSQTSPSYNEQFF,TGTGCCAGCAGTCAGACTAGCCCTTCCTACAATGAGCAGTTCTTC
once,TRBD2,TRBJ2-7,TRBV27,CASSLSASGSYEQYF,TGTGCCAGCAGTTTATCGGCTAGCGGGAGTTACGAGCAGTACTTC
.,TRBD1,TRBJ2-1,TRBV14,CASSPSTGVFNEQFF,TGTGCCAGCAGCCCCTCGACAGGGGTTTTCAATGAGCAGTTCTTC
.,.,TRBJ2-1,TRBV5-1,CARLDNEQFF,TGCGCCAGGCTAGACAATGAGCAGTTCTTC
.,.,TRBJ2-1,TRBV6-6,CASLLDNEQFF,TGTGCCAGCCTCCTAGACAATGAGCAGTTCTTC
.,.,TRBJ2-2,TRBV19,CASSIAHGYTGELFF,TGTGCCAGTAGTATAGCCCACGGTTACACCGGGGAGCTGTTTTTT
.,TRBD2,TRBJ2-7,TRBV2,CASRRGGLGVEQYF,TGTGCCAGCAGGCGGGGGGGACTAGGGGTCGAGCAGTACTTC
.,TRBD1,TRBJ2-3,TRBV11-3,CASSGQGAADTQYF,TGTGCCAGCAGCGGACAGGGGGCAGCAGATACGCAGTATTTT
.,TRBD2,TRBJ2-3,TRBV29-1,CSVLRGDSTDTQYF,TGCAGCGTTTTACGGGGGGACAGCACAGATACGCAGTATTTT
.,.,TRBJ1-1,TRBV20-1,CSARNLEAFF,TGCAGTGCTAGAAATCTTGAAGCTTTCTTT
.,.,TRBJ1-4,TRBV6-5,CASSYLPQGNEKLFF,TGTGCCAGCAGTTACCTCCCGCAGGGGAATGAAAAACTGTTTTTT
.,TRBD1,TRBJ1-6,TRBV7-3,CASSLRDRGKDSPLHF,TGTGCCAGCAGCTTAAGGGACAGGGGAAAAGATTCACCCCTCCACTTT
.,TRBD2,TRBJ2-1,TRBV6-1,CASSEREASGSMYNEQFF,TGTGCCAGCAGTGAAAGGGAGGCTAGCGGGAGTATGTACAATGAGCAGTTCTTC
.,TRBD1,TRBJ2-2,TRBV28,CASRTGYTGELFF,TGTGCCAGCAGGACAGGGTACACCGGGGAGCTGTTTTTT